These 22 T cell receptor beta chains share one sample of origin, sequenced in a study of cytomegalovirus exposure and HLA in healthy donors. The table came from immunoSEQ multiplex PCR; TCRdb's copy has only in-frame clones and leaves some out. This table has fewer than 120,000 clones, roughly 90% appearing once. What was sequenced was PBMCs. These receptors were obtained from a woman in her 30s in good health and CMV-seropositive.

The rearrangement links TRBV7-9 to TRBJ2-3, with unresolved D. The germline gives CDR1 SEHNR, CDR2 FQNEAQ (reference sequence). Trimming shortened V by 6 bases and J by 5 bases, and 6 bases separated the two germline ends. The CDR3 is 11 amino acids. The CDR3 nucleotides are TGTGCCAGCAGGGCTGGAGATACGCAGTATTTT. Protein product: CASRAGDTQYF.

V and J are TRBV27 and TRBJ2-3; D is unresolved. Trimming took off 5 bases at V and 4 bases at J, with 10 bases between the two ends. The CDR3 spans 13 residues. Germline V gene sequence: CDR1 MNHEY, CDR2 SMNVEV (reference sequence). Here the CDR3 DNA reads TGTGCCAGCAGTCCCCCCTCCTCAGATACGCAGTATTTT. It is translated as CASSPPSSDTQYF.

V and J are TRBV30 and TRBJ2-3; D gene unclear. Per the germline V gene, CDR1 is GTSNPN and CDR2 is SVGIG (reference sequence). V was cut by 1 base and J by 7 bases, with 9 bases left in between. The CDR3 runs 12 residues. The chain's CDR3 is CAWSESVHTQYF. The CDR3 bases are TGTGCCTGGAGTGAATCAGTGCATACGCAGTATTTT.

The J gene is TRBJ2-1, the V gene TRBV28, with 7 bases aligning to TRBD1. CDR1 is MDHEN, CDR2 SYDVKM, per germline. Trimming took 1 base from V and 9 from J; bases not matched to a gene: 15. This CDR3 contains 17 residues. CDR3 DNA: TGTGCCAGCAGTTTATCTGCTTGGGGAACAGGGGAAAGTGAGCAGTTCTTC. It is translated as CASSLSAWGTGESEQFF. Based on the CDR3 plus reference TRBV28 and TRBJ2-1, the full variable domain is DVKVTQSSRYLVKRTGEKVFLECVQDMDHENMFWYRQDPGLGLRLIYFSYDVKMKEKGDIPEGYSVSREKKERFSLILESASTNQTSMYLCASSLSAWGTGESEQFFGPGTRLTVL.

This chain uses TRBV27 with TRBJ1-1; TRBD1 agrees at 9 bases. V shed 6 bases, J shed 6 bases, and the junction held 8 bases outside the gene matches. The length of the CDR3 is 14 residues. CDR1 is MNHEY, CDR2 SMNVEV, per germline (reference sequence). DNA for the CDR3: TGTGCCAGCAGACGTCCGGGACAGGGCGCTGAAGCTTTCTTT. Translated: CASRRPGQGAEAFF.

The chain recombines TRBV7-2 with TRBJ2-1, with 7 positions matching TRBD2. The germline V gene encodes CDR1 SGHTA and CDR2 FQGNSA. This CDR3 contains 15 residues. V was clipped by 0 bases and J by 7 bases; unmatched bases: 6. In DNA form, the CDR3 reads TGTGCCAGCAGCTTAGCTGGCGGGGGAATAAATGAGCAGTTCTTC. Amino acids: CASSLAGGGINEQFF. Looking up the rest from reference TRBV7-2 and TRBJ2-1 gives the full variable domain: GAGVSQSPSNKVTEKGKDVELRCDPISGHTALYWYRQSLGQGLEFLIYFQGNSAPDKSGLPSDRFSAERTGGSVSTLTIQRTQQEDSAVYLCASSLAGGGINEQFFGPGTRLTVL.

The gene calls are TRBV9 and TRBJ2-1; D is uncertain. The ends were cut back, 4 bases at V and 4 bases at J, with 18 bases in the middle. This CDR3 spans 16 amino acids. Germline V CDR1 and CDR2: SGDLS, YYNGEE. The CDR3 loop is CASSMSSGASYNEQFF. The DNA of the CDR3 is TGTGCCAGCAGCATGAGCTCGGGTGCGTCATACAATGAGCAGTTCTTC.

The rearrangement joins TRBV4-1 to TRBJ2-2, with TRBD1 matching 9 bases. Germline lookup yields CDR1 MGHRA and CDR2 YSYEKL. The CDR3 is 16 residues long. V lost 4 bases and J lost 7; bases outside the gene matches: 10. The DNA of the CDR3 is TGCGCCAGCAGCCCCCGACCGGACAGGGGAGACGGGGAGCTGTTTTTT. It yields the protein CASSPRPDRGDGELFF.

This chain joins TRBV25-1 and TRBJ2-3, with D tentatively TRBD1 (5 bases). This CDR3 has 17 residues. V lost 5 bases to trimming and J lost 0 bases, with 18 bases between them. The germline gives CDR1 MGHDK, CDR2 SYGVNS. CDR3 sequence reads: CASSRKQGGTSTDTQYF. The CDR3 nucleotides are TGTGCCAGCAGTCGAAAGCAGGGCGGTACTAGCACAGATACGCAGTATTTT. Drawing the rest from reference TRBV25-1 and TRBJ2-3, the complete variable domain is EADIYQTPRYLVIGTGKKITLECSQTMGHDKMYWYQQDPGMELHLIHYSYGVNSTEKGDLSSESTVSRIRTEHFPLTLESARPSHTSQYLCASSRKQGGTSTDTQYFGPGTRLTVL.

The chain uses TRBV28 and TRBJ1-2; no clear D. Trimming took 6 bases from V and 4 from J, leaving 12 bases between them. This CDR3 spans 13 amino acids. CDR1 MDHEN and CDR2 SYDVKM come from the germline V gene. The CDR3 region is CASSVRAIYGYTF. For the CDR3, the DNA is TGTGCCAGCAGCGTCCGAGCGATCTATGGCTACACCTTC.

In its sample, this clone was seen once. The CDR3: CASRGTAAKNIQYF. The CDR3 DNA follows: TGTGCCAGCAGAGGGACAGCAGCCAAAAACATTCAGTACTTC. This sequence joins TRBV27 and TRBJ2-4, with 7 nucleotides matching TRBD1. The CDR3 has 14 amino acids. J was trimmed by 0 bases and V by 6 bases; bases with no gene match: 2. CDR1 is MNHEY and CDR2 is SMNVEV in the germline V gene (reference sequence).

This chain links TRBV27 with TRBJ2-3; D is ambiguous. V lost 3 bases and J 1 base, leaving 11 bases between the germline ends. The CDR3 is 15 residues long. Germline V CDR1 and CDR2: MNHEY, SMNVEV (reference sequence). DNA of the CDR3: TGTGCCAGCAGTTTGCTCGGGTTCGGCACAGATACGCAGTATTTT. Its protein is CASSLLGFGTDTQYF.

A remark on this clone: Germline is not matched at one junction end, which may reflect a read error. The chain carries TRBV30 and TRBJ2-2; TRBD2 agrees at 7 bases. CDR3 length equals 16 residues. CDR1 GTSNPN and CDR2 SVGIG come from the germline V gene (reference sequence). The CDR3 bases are TGTGCCTGGAGTGTACTGGGGGGGAAGAACTCCGGGGAGCTGTTTTTT. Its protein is CAWSVLGGKNSGELFF.

The CDR3 DNA reads as TGTGCCAGCAGCGTAGACCCACCACTAGCGGGGCTTAATGAGCAGTTCTTC. The encoded protein is CASSVDPPLAGLNEQFF. This chain uses TRBV9 with TRBJ2-1, with 10 bases lining up with TRBD2. The germline V gene has CDR1 SGDLS and CDR2 YYNGEE. Trimming removed 0 bases from V and 7 bases from J; junction bases left unmatched: 10. The CDR3 covers 17 residues.

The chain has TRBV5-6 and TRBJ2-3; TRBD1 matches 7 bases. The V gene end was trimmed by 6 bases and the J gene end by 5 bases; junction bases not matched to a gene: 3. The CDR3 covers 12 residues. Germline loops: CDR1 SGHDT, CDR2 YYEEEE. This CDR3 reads CASNRGQDTQYF. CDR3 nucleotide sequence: TGTGCCAGCAACAGGGGTCAAGATACGCAGTATTTT.

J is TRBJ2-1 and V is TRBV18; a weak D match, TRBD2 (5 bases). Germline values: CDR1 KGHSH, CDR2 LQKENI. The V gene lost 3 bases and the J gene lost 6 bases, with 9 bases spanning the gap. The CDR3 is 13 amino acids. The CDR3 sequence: CASSPLATNEQFF. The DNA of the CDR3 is TGTGCCAGCTCACCCCTAGCTACCAATGAGCAGTTCTTC.

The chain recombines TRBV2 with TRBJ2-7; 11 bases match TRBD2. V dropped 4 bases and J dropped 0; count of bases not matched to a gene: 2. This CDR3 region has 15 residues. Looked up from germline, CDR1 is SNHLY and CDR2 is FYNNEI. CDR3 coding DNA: TGTGCCAGCAGTGGACTAGCGGGGCCCTCCTACGAGCAGTACTTC. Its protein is CASSGLAGPSYEQYF.

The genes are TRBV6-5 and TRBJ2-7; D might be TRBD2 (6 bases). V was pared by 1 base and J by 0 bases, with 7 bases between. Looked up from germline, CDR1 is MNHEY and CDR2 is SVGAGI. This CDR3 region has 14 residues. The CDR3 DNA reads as TGTGCCAGCAGTTACTTGGAGGGCTCCTACGAGCAGTACTTC. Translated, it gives CASSYLEGSYEQYF.

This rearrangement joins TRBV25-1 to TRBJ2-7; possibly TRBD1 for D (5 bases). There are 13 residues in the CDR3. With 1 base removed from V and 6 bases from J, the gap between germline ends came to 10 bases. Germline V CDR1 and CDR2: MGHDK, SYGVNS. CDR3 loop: CASSESGHGEQYF. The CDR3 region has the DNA TGTGCCAGCAGTGAATCCGGACACGGCGAGCAGTACTTC.

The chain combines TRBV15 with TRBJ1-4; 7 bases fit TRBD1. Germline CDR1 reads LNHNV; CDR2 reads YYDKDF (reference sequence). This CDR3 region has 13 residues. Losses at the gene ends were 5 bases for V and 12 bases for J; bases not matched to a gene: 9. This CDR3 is CATSASGGRELFF. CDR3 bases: TGTGCCACCAGCGCGTCAGGGGGTAGGGAACTGTTTTTT.

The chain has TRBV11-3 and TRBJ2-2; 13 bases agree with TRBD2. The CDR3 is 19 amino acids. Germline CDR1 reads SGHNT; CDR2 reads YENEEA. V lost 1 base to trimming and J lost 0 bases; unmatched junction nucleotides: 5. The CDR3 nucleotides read TGTGCCAGCAGCTTAGGGACTAGCGGGAGAAGGCCGAACACCGGGGAGCTGTTTTTT. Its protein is CASSLGTSGRRPNTGELFF.

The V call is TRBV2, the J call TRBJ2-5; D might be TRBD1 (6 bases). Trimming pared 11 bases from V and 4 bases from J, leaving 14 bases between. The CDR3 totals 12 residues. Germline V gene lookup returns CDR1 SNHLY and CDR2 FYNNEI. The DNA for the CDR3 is TGTGCCGGGGGCTTAGGGCCAGAGACCCAGTACTTC. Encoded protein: CAGGLGPETQYF. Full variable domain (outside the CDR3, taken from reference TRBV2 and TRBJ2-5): EPEVTQTPSHQVTQMGQEVILRCVPISNHLYFYWYRQILGQKVEFLVSFYNNEISEKSEIFDDQFSVERPDGSNFTLKIRSTKLEDSAMYFCAGGLGPETQYFGPGTRLLVL.